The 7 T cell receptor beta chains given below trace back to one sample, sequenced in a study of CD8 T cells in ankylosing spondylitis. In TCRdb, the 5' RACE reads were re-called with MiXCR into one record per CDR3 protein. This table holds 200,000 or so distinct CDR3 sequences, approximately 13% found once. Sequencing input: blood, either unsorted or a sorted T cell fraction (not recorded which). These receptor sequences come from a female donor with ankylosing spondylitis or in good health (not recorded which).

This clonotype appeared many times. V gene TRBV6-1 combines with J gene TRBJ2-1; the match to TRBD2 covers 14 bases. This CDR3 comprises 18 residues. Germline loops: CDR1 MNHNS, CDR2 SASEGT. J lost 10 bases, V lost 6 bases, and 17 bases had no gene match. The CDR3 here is CASSLRSGTSGSIIEQFF. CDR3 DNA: TGTGCCAGCAGCCTTAGATCGGGGACTAGCGGGAGCATCATCGAGCAGTTCTTC.

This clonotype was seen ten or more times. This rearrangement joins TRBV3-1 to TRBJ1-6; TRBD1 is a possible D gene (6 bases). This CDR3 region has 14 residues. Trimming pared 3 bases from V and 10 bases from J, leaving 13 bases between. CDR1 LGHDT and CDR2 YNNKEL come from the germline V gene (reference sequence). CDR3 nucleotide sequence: TGTGCCAGCAGCCAGGGCAGGGGATGGTCACCCCTCCACTTT. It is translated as CASSQGRGWSPLHF. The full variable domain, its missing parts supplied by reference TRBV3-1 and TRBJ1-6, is DTAVSQTPKYLVTQMGNDKSIKCEQNLGHDTMYWYKQDSKKFLKIMFSYNNKELIINETVPNRFSPKSPDKAHLNLHINSLELGDSAVYFCASSQGRGWSPLHFGNGTRLTVT.

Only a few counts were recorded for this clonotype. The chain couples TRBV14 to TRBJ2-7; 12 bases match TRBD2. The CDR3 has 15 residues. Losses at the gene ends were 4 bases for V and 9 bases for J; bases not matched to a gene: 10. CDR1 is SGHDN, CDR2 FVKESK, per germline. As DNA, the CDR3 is TGTGCCAGCAGCCCAGACCCACCGGGACTAGCGGGGCAGTACTTC. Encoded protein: CASSPDPPGLAGQYF.

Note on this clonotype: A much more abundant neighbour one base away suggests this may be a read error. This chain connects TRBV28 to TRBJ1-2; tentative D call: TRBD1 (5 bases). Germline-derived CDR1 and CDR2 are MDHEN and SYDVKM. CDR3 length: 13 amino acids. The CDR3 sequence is CASSFKGNCGYTF. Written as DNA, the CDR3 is TGTGCCAGCAGTTTCAAGGGGAACTGTGGCTACACCTTC.

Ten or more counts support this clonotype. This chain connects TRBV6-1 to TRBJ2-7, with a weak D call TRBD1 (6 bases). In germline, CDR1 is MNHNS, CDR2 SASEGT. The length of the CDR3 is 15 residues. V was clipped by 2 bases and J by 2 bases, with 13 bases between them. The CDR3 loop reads CASSEMESGAYEQYF. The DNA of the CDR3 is TGTGCCAGCAGTGAAATGGAATCAGGGGCCTACGAGCAGTACTTC.

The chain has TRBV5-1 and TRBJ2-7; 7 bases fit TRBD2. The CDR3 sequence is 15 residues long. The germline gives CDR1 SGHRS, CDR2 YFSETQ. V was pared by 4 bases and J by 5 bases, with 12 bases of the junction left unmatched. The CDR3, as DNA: TGCGCCAGCAGCCTAGTAGGTAGTCTAGCGGACGAGCAGTACTTC. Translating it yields CASSLVGSLADEQYF.

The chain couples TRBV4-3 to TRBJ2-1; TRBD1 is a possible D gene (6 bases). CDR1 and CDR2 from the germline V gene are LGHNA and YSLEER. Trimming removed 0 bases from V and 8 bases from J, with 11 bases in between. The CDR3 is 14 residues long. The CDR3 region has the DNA TGCGCCAGCAGCCAAGATGGGGGCAATTATGAGCAGTTCTTC. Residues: CASSQDGGNYEQFF.